Following are 2 T cell receptor beta chains from one sample sequenced in a study of blood T cell repertoires in COVID-19. Libraries were prepared by immunoSEQ multiplex PCR; TCRdb keeps only in-frame clonotypes and omits some of them. The profile shows 93,000 or so clones, more than 70% of them singletons. Source material: peripheral blood. These receptors all come from a woman older than 75 in a cohort sampled during active COVID-19.

This clone was seen more than once but under ten times. V usage is TRBV10-1 and J usage is TRBJ2-7; 9 nucleotides line up with TRBD1. Looked up from germline, CDR1 is WNHNN and CDR2 is SYGVQD (reference sequence). The CDR3 is 14 amino acids. V shed 2 bases and J 2 bases; nucleotides not matched to a gene: 1. This chain's CDR3 is CASSEDRGAYEQYF. In DNA, the CDR3 is TGCGCCAGCAGTGAGGACAGGGGGGCCTACGAGCAGTACTTC.

The chain couples TRBV3-1 (or the pseudogene TRBV3-2) to TRBJ1-2, with TRBD1 as a possible D gene (6 bases). Germline V gives CDR1 LGHDT, CDR2 YNNKEL (reference sequence). Trimming pared 1 base from V and 3 bases from J, leaving 12 bases between. The CDR3 has 15 amino acids. This CDR3 is CASSQGSGADYGYTF. CDR3 DNA: TGTGCCAGCAGCCAAGGATCAGGGGCCGACTATGGCTACACCTTC.